Listed here are 27 T cell receptor beta chains from one sample, sequenced in a study of CXCR3-negative and CXCR3-positive naive CD8 T cells. The libraries of TRB cDNA were constructed through 5' RACE using UMI labels. After re-calling the 5' RACE reads, TCRdb lists one entry per CDR3 protein, DNA absent. The listing contains some 140,000 distinct CDR3 sequences. Overall study results and limits: Hydrophobicity of TRB CDR3s was greater in CXCR3-positive naive cells than in CXCR3-negative naive cells.

The antigens of these receptors remain unknown. Specimen: naive CXCR3+ CD8+ T cells from blood. As for subset: CD45RO-CCR7+CD27+CD95- naive CD8+ T cells expressing CXCR3 (TNR3+). The receptors were gathered from a human donor in good health. Some clones in this sample may be carry-over from other donors' samples.

The CDR3 reads CASSFSGSGGDTQYF. The J gene is TRBJ2-3, the V gene TRBV28; TCRdb picks TRBD2, but there is no DNA to check that call. Germline V CDR1 and CDR2: MDHEN, SYDVKM. The CDR3 runs to 15 residues.

CDR3 sequence: CSVEERGRRTHETQYF. The V and J genes are TRBV29-1 and TRBJ2-5; the TCRdb call, TRBD2, lacks DNA for checking. This CDR3 has 16 amino acids. Looked up from germline, CDR1 is SQVTM and CDR2 is ANQGSEA.

The chain is built from TRBV14 and TRBJ2-3; TCRdb proposes TRBD2, but this gene call is untestable without DNA. The CDR3 length is 18 residues. CDR1 SGHDN and CDR2 FVKESK come from the germline V gene. CDR3 amino acids: CASSQGASDPLYTDTQYF. The variable domain in full, with the rest retrieved from reference TRBV14 and TRBJ2-3, is EAGVTQFPSHSVIEKGQTVTLRCDPISGHDNLYWYRRVMGKEIKFLLHFVKESKQDESGMPNNRFLAERTGGTYSTLKVQPAELEDSGVYFCASSQGASDPLYTDTQYFGPGTRLTVL.

The chain has TRBV5-1 and TRBJ2-5; as DNA is missing, the TRBD2 call by TCRdb cannot be tested. The length of the CDR3 is 15 residues. Germline CDR1 is SGHRS and CDR2 is YFSETQ. This CDR3 is CASSLVGGLKETQYF.

The rearrangement links TRBV6-2 or TRBV6-3 to TRBJ1-5; no DNA is available, so the TRBD1 call from TCRdb remains unchecked. Germline CDR1 MNHEY, CDR2 SVGEGT. The CDR3 is 14 amino acids. CDR3: CASSYDRGGQPQHF.

The V call is TRBV9, the J call TRBJ1-1; the D call from TCRdb, TRBD1, cannot be confirmed without DNA. The germline V gene encodes CDR1 SGDLS and CDR2 YYNGEE. The CDR3 runs 15 residues. The CDR3 reads CASSPLQGGSTEAFF.

This rearrangement joins TRBV21-1 to TRBJ1-3. TRBV21-1 is annotated as a pseudogene. This CDR3 comprises 15 residues. CDR3 loop: CASRKSGGAGNTIYF.

The chain combines TRBV25-1 with TRBJ2-3; no DNA is available, so the TRBD1 call from TCRdb remains unchecked. The germline V gene encodes CDR1 MGHDK and CDR2 SYGVNS. CDR3 length: 16 amino acids. Here the CDR3 reads CASEGRGTQSTDTQYF.

V gene TRBV20-1 combines with J gene TRBJ1-2; TCRdb designates TRBD1, a call that cannot be tested without DNA. From germline, CDR1 is DFQATT and CDR2 SNEGSKA (reference sequence). The CDR3 consists of 16 residues. CDR3 in amino acids: CSASPSPVGVSYGYTF.

The CDR3: CAISESGQGSNQPQHF. This chain links TRBV10-3 with TRBJ1-5; TCRdb names TRBD1, which stays unverified in the absence of DNA. The germline gives CDR1 ENHRY, CDR2 SYGVKD. This CDR3 spans 16 amino acids.

The chain combines TRBV5-1 with TRBJ1-2. CDR3 length equals 17 residues. The V gene's germline CDR1 is SGHRS and CDR2 YFSETQ. The CDR3: CASSSPRALSQNYGYTF.

This chain connects TRBV6-5 to TRBJ1-1; TCRdb names TRBD1, which stays unverified in the absence of DNA. The CDR3 is 16 amino acids. CDR1 MNHEY and CDR2 SVGAGI come from the germline V gene. The CDR3 sequence: CASSFYSGGQGTEAFF.

The rearrangement links TRBV6-5 to TRBJ1-2; TCRdb outputs TRBD1, but without DNA this stays unchecked. The CDR3 length is 13 residues. The germline gives CDR1 MNHEY, CDR2 SVGAGI. CDR3 sequence: CASSLTGKGGYTF.

The chain is built from TRBV28 and TRBJ1-1; TCRdb's D call, TRBD1, is unchecked because there is no DNA. Germline loops: CDR1 MDHEN, CDR2 SYDVKM. The CDR3 has 16 amino acids. CDR3 sequence reads: CASSWDMGLMNTEAFF.

The rearrangement links TRBV5-1 to TRBJ2-7; TCRdb names TRBD2, which stays unverified in the absence of DNA. The CDR3 sequence is 16 residues long. The germline V gene encodes CDR1 SGHRS and CDR2 YFSETQ. The CDR3 here is CASSLATSGSLSEQYF.

J is TRBJ2-7 and V is TRBV6-5; the D call of TRBD2 rests on TCRdb alone, since no DNA is present to check it. Per the germline V gene, CDR1 is MNHEY and CDR2 is SVGAGI. The CDR3 is 14 residues long. The CDR3 here is CASSLAGGVVEQYF.

This rearrangement joins TRBV9 to TRBJ2-7; TCRdb designates TRBD1, a call that cannot be tested without DNA. This CDR3 comprises 15 residues. The germline V gene has CDR1 SGDLS and CDR2 YYNGEE. The CDR3 sequence is CASSATGTGYYEQYF.

The chain has TRBV6-2 or TRBV6-3 and TRBJ1-1; the TCRdb call, TRBD1, lacks DNA for checking. CDR3 length equals 14 residues. Germline V lookup: CDR1 MNHEY, CDR2 SVGEGT. CDR3: CASTTGSWGYEAFF.

The V call is TRBV7-6, the J call TRBJ2-7. Germline V gene sequence: CDR1 SGHVS, CDR2 FNYEAQ. CDR3 length equals 14 residues. Here the CDR3 reads CASSLEPASYEQYF.

The gene calls are TRBV6-5 and TRBJ2-3; lacking DNA, the TRBD2 call made by TCRdb goes unchecked. The germline CDR1 and CDR2 sequences are MNHEY and SVGAGI. The CDR3 runs 16 residues. CDR3: CASSYSRRGGADTQYF.

The genes are TRBV7-9 and TRBJ2-1; TCRdb's D gene call, TRBD1, goes unchecked for lack of DNA. This CDR3 region has 16 residues. Germline values: CDR1 SEHNR, CDR2 FQNEAQ (reference sequence). CDR3 protein: CASSPDRTILYNEQFF.

CDR3 loop: CASSGGFRAGYQPQHF. The chain employs TRBV28 and TRBJ1-5; TCRdb proposes TRBD1, but this gene call is untestable without DNA. Germline CDR1 MDHEN, CDR2 SYDVKM. This CDR3 has 16 amino acids. Variable domain in full (rest from reference TRBV28 and TRBJ1-5): DVKVTQSSRYLVKRTGEKVFLECVQDMDHENMFWYRQDPGLGLRLIYFSYDVKMKEKGDIPEGYSVSREKKERFSLILESASTNQTSMYLCASSGGFRAGYQPQHFGDGTRLSIL.

This chain connects TRBV19 to TRBJ2-7; TCRdb lists TRBD1, though no DNA is available to test this call. The germline V gene encodes CDR1 LNHDA and CDR2 SQIVND (reference sequence). The CDR3 loop spans 14 amino acids. CDR3 sequence reads: CASHAGVGVHEQYF.

The CDR3 loop reads CASSPGTTPSPSNQPQHF. The rearrangement joins TRBV18 to TRBJ1-5. From germline, CDR1 is KGHSH and CDR2 LQKENI. The CDR3 spans 18 residues.

This chain uses TRBV7-6 with TRBJ2-7; TCRdb names TRBD1, which stays unverified in the absence of DNA. Germline values: CDR1 SGHVS, CDR2 FNYEAQ. CDR3 size: 15 residues. The CDR3 reads CASSLGQGLSYEQYF.

This chain joins TRBV4-1 and TRBJ1-5. Germline V CDR1 and CDR2: MGHRA, YSYEKL. There are 15 residues in the CDR3. This chain's CDR3 is CASSHSPIGNQPQHF.

The chain uses TRBV5-1 and TRBJ1-1; TCRdb's D gene call, TRBD1, goes unchecked for lack of DNA. This CDR3 spans 15 amino acids. CDR1 and CDR2 from the germline V gene are SGHRS and YFSETQ. CDR3 residues: CASSLAPGGITEAFF.